Listed here is a single T cell receptor (beta chain). Its antigen is as yet unknown. It was version v3.0 of the immunoSEQ assay that was run at survey level. This table comes from immunoSEQ multiplex PCR, and its TCRdb copy is limited to in-frame clones, with some not included. The profile shows about 17,000 clones, under 85% of them singletons. The sample originates from a study of long-term antiretroviral therapy in people with HIV. Study-wide points: ART-treated samples gained diversity yet remained below transplant donor controls.

CDR3 size: 15 residues. V was clipped by 3 bases and J by 4 bases; unmatched bases: 8. CDR1 SQVTM and CDR2 ANQGSEA come from the germline V gene. The chain links TRBV29-1 to TRBJ2-1, with TRBD2 matching 8 bases. Source: unsorted PBMCs, taken roughly 2.1 years before starting antiretroviral therapy. The sequence was collected from a man aged 25 to 40 with HIV. CDR3 sequence reads: CSVESGREGYNEQFF. The CDR3 DNA sequence: TGCAGCGTTGAGAGTGGACGGGAGGGATACAATGAGCAGTTCTTC.